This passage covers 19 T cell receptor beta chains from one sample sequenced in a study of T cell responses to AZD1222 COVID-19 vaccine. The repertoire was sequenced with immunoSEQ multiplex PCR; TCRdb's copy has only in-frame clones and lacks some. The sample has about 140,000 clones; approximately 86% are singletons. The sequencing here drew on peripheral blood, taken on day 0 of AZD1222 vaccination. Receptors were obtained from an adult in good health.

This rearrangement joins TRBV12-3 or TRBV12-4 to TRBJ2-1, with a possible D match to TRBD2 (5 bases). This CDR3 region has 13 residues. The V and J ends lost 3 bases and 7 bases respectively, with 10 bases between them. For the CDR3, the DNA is TGTGCCAGCAGTTTTAGTAGAGGGAATGAGCAGTTCTTC. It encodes CASSFSRGNEQFF.

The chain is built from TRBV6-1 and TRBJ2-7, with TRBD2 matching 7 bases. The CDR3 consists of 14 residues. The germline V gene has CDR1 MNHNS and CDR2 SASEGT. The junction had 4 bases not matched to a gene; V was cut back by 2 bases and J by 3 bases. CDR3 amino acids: CASSERGRGYEQYF. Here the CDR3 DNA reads TGTGCCAGCAGTGAACGCGGGAGAGGCTACGAGCAGTACTTC.

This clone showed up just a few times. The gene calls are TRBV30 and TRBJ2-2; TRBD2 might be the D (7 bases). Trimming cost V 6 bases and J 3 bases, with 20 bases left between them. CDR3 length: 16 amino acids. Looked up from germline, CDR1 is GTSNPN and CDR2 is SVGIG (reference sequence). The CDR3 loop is CACSGGGGLYTGELFF. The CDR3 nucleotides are TGTGCCTGTTCCGGAGGGGGAGGGCTGTACACCGGGGAGCTGTTTTTT.

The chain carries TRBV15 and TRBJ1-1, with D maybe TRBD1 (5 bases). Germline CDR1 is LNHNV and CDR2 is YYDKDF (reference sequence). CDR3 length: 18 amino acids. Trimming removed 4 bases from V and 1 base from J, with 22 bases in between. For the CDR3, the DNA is TGTGCCACCAGCATGCTGGGGCCCGGGGTATATAAGAACACTGAAGCTTTCTTT. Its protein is CATSMLGPGVYKNTEAFF. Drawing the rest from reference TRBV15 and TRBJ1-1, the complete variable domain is DAMVIQNPRYQVTQFGKPVTLSCSQTLNHNVMYWYQQKSSQAPKLLFHYYDKDFNNEADTPDNFQSRRPNTSFCFLDIRSPGLGDTAMYLCATSMLGPGVYKNTEAFFGQGTRLTVV.

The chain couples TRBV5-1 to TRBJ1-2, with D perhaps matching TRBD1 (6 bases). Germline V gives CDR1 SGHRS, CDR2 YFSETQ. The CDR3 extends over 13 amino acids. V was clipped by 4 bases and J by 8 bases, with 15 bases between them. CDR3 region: CASSPGGGLGYTF. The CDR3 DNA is TGCGCCAGCAGCCCTGGCGGGGGGCTCGGCTACACCTTC.

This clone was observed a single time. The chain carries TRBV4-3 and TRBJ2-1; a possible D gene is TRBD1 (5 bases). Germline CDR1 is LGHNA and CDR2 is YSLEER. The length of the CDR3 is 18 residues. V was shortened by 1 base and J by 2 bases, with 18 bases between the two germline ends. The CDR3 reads CASSQGPQQDLTYNEQFF. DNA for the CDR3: TGCGCCAGCAGCCAAGGCCCCCAACAGGACCTTACCTACAATGAGCAGTTCTTC.

CDR3 protein: CASSEWQVVSPLHF. DNA for the CDR3: TGCGCCAGCAGTGAATGGCAGGTTGTTTCACCCCTCCACTTT. The chain couples TRBV10-2 to TRBJ1-6, with D unresolved. Germline CDR1 WSHSY, CDR2 SAAADI. The CDR3 runs 14 residues. V lost 3 bases, J lost 9 bases, and 12 bases lay in between.

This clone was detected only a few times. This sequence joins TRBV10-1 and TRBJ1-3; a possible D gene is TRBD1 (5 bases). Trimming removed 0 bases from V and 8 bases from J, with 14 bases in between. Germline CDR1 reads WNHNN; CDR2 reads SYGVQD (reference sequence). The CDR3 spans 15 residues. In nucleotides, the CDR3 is TGCGCCAGCAGTGAGTCGATTTCGGGGCGAGACACCATATATTTT. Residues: CASSESISGRDTIYF.

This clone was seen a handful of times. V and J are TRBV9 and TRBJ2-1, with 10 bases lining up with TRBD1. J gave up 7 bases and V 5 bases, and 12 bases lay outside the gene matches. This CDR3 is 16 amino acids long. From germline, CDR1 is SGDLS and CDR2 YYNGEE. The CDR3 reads CASSVFWDRGFNEQFF. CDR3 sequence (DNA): TGTGCCAGCAGTGTATTTTGGGACAGGGGATTTAATGAGCAGTTCTTC.

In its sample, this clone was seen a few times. In DNA, the CDR3 is TGTGCCAGCAGCGAGGGCGGGCTAACGTACAATGAGCAGTTCTTC. This codes for CASSEGGLTYNEQFF. The V call is TRBV9, the J call TRBJ2-1; possibly TRBD2 for D (5 bases). Looked up from germline, CDR1 is SGDLS and CDR2 is YYNGEE. V lost 3 bases and J lost 4, with 14 bases in between. This CDR3 is 15 amino acids long.

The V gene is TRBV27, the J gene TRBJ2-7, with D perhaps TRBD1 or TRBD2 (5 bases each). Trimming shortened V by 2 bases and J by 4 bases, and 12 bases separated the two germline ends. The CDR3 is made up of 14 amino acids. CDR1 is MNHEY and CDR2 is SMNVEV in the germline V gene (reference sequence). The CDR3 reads CASSLGGIRYEQYF. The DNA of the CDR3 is TGTGCCAGCAGTTTAGGGGGAATTCGGTACGAGCAGTACTTC.

In DNA form, the CDR3 reads TGTGCCATCGGGAGGACTAGCGGGGGAAGCTCCTACAATGAGCAGTTCTTC. Protein product: CAIGRTSGGSSYNEQFF. This chain links TRBV10-3 with TRBJ2-1; 13 bases are shared with TRBD2. This CDR3 region has 17 residues. The germline gives CDR1 ENHRY, CDR2 SYGVKD. V lost 8 bases to trimming and J lost 0 bases; unmatched junction nucleotides: 7.

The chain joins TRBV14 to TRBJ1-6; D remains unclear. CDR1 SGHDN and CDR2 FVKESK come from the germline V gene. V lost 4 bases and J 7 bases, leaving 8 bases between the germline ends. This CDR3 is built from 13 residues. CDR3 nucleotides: TGTGCCAGCAGCCCTCAGGCGAATTCACCCCTCCACTTT. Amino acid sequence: CASSPQANSPLHF.

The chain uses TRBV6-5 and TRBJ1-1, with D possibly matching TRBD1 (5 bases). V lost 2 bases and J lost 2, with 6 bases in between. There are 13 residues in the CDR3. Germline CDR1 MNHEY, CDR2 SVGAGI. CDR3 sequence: CASSYQGNTEAFF. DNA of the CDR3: TGTGCCAGCAGTTACCAGGGAAACACTGAAGCTTTCTTT.

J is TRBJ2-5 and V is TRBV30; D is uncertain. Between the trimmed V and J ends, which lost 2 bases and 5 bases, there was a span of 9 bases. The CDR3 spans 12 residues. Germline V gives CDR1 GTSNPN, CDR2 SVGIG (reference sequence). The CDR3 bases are TGTGCCTGGAGTCGGGTAGGGGAGACCCAGTACTTC. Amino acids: CAWSRVGETQYF.

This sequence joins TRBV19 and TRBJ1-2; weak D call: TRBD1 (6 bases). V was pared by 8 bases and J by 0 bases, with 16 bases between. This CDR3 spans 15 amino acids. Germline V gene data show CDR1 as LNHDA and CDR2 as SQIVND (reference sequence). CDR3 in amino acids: CASGTLGGANYGYTF. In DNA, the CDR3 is TGTGCCAGTGGGACCCTAGGGGGAGCTAACTATGGCTACACCTTC.

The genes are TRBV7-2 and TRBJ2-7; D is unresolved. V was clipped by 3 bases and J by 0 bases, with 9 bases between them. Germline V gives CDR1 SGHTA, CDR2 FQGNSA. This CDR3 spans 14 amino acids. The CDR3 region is CASSFTPNSYEQYF. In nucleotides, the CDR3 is TGTGCCAGCAGCTTCACCCCGAACTCCTACGAGCAGTACTTC.

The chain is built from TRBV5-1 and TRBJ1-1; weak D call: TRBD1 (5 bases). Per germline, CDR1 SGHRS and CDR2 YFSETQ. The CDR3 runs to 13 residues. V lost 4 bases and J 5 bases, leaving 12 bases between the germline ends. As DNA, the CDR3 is TGCGCCAGCAGCGGAGCCAGGGAAACTGAAGCTTTCTTT. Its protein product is CASSGARETEAFF.

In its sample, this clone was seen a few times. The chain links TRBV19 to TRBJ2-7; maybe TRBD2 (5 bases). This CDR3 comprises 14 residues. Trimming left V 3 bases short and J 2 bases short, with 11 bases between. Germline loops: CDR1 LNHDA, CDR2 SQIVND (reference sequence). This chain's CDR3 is CASSMPGYPYEQYF. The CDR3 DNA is TGTGCCAGTAGTATGCCGGGATACCCCTACGAGCAGTACTTC.